The present entry profiles one T cell receptor (beta chain) with its context. Its target is unknown. This sample was included in a study of T cell clonotyping in hematopoietic cell transplantation. The CDR3 covers 14 residues. The V gene's germline CDR1 is MNHNS and CDR2 SASEGT. Trimming took off 2 bases at V and 4 bases at J, with 11 bases between the two ends. Study-wide findings and caveats: Few recipient clonotypes overlapped donors; over 95% were de novo at given depth.

Only in-frame clones appear in the TCRdb table, and some are missing; sequencing was by immunoSEQ multiplex PCR. The repertoire consists of 35,000 to 45,000 clones, with 90% to 95% occurring once and the leading ten covering around 1.5%. Time point specified: recipient sample about 28 days before transplant, after cytoreduction. This specimen was peripheral blood mononuclear cells, taken before stem cell transplant. The TCR was taken from a man aged 40-49 years with chronic myeloid leukemia. Some clones in this sample may be carry-over from other donors' samples. The V gene is TRBV6-1, the J gene TRBJ1-2; D unresolved. CDR3 in DNA: TGTGCCAGCAGTGAATCTGTCAGGATCTATGGCTACACCTTC. Protein sequence: CASSESVRIYGYTF.